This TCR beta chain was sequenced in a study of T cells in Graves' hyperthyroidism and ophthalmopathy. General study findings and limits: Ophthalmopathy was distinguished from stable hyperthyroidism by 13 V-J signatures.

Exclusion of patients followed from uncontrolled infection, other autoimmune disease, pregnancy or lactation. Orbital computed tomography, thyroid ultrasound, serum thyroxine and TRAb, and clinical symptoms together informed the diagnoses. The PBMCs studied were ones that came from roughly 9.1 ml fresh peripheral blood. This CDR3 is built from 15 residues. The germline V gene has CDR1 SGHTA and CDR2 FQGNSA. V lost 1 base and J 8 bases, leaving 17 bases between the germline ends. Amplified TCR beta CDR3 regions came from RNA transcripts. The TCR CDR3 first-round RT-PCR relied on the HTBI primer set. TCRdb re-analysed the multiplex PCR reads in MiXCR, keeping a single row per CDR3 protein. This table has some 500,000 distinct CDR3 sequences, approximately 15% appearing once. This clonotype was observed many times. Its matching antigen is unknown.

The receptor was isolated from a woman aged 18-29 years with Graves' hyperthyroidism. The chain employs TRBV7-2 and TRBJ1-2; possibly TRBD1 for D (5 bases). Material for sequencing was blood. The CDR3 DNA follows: TGTGCCAGCAGCTTAGGGGAGGGACGGACGACCGGCTACACCTTC. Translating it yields CASSLGEGRTTGYTF.